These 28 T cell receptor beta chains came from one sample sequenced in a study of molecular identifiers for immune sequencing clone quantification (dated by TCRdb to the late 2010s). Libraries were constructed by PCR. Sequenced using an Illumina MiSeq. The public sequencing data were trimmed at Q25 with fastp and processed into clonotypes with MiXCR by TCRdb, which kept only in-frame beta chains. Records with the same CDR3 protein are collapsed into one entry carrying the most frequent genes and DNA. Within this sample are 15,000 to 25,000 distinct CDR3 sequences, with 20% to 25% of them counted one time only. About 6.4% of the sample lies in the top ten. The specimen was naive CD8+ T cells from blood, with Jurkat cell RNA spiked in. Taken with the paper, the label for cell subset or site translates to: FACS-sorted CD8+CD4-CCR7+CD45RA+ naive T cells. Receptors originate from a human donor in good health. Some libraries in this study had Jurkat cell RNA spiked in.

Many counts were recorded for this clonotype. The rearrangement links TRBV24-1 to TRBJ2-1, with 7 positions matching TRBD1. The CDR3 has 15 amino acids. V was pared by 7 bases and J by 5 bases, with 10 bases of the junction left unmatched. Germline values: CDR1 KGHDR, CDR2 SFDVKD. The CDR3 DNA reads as TGTGCCACCAGCGTTCAGGGGGAGCCGGACAATGAGCAGTTCTTC. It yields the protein CATSVQGEPDNEQFF.

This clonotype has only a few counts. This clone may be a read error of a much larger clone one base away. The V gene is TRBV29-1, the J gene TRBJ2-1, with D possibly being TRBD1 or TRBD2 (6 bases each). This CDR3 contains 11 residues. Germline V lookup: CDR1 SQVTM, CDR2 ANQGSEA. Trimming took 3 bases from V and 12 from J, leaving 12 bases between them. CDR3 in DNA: TGCAGCGTTGACGGGGGCTATGTGCAGTTCTTC. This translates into CSVDGGYVQFF.

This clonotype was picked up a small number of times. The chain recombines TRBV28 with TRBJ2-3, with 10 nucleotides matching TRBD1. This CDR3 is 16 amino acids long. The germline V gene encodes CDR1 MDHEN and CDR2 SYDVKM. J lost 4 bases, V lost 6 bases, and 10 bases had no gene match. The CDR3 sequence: CASSYLAGTGADTQYF. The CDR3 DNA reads TGTGCCAGCAGCTACCTCGCCGGGACAGGGGCAGATACGCAGTATTTT.

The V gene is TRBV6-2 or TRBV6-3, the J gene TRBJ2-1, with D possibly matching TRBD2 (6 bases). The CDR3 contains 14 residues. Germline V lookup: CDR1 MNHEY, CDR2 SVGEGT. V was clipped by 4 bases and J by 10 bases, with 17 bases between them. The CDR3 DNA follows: TGTGCCAGCAGTTTCTACGGGACTTCTGGGGAGCAGTTCTTC. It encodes CASSFYGTSGEQFF.

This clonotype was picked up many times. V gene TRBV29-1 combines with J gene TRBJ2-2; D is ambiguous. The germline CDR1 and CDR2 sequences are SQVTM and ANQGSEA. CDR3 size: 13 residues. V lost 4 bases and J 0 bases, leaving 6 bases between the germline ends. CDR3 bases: TGCAGCGTTGTGGCCACGAACACCGGGGAGCTGTTTTTT. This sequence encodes CSVVATNTGELFF.

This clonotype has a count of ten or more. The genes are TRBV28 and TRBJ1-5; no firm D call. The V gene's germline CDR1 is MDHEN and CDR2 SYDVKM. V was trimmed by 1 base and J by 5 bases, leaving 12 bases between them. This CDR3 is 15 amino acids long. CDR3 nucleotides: TGTGCCAGCAGTTTATTGTCAGAAAACCATCAGCCCCAGCATTTT. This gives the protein CASSLLSENHQPQHF.

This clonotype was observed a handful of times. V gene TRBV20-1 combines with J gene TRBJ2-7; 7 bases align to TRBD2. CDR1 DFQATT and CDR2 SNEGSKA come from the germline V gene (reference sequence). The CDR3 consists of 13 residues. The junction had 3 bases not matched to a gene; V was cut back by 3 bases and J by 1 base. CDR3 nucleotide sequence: TGCAGTGCTAGCCCAGCGGGATCCTACGAGCAGTACTTC. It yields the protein CSASPAGSYEQYF.

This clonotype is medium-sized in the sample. The CDR3 DNA sequence: TGTGCCACCAGTGATTTATCCAGTTCCTACAATGAGCAGTTCTTC. Its protein product is CATSDLSSSYNEQFF. The J gene is TRBJ2-1, the V gene TRBV24-1; D remains unclear. The CDR3 extends over 15 amino acids. Germline assignment: CDR1 KGHDR and CDR2 SFDVKD. Between the trimmed V and J ends, which lost 1 base and 1 base, there was a span of 7 bases.

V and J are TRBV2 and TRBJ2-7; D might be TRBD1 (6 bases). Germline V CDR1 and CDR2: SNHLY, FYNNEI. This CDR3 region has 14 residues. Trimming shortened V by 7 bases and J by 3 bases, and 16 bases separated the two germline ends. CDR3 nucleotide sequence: TGTGCCAGCATGAGGAGCTCAGGGGTCTACGAGCAGTACTTC. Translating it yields CASMRSSGVYEQYF.

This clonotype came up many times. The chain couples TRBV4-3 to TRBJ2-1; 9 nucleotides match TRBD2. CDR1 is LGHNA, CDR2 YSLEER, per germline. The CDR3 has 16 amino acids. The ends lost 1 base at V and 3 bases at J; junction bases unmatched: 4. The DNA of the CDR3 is TGCGCCAGCAGCCAAGCACTAGCGGGCCTCTACAATGAGCAGTTCTTC. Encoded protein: CASSQALAGLYNEQFF.

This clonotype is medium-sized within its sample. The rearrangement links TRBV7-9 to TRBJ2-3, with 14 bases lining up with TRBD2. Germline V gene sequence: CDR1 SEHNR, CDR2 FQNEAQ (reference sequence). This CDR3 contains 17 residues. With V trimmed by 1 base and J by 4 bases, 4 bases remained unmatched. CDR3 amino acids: CASSLGGLAGVPDTQYF. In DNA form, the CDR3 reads TGTGCCAGCAGCTTAGGGGGACTAGCGGGAGTCCCAGATACGCAGTATTTT.

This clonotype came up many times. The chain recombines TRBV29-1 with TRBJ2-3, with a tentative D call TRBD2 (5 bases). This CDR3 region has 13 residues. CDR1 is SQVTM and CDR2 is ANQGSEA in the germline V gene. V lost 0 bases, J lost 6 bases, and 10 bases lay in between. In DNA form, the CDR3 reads TGCAGCGTTGAAGACGGCCGGGGTGATACGCAGTATTTT. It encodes CSVEDGRGDTQYF.

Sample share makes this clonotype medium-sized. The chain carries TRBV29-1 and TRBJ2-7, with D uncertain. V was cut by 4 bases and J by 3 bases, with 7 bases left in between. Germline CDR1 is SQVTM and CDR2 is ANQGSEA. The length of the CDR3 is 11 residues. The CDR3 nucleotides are TGCAGCGTTGCCAGTTACTACGAGCAGTACTTC. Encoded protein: CSVASYYEQYF.

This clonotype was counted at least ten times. The DNA of the CDR3 is TGTGCCAGCAGCTTAGAACAGGCAGGCTACCAAGAGACCCAGTACTTC. Protein product: CASSLEQAGYQETQYF. This chain connects TRBV7-9 to TRBJ2-5, with a weak D call TRBD1 (5 bases). V lost 1 base to trimming and J lost 0 bases, with 12 bases between them. Germline V gene data show CDR1 as SEHNR and CDR2 as FQNEAQ (reference sequence). The CDR3 contains 16 residues.

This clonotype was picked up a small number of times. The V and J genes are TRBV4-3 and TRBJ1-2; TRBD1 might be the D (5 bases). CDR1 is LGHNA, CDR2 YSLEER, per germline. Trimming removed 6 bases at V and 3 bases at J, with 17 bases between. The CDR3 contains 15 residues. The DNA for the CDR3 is TGCGCCAGCAGTTCCACGACAGAGACCCACTATGGCTACACCTTC. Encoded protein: CASSSTTETHYGYTF.

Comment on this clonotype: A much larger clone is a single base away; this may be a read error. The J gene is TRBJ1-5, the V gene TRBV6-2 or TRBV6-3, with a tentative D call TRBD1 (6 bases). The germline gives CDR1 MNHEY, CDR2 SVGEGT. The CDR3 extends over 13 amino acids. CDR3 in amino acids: CATTDSLYQPRHF. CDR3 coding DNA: TGTGCCACCACGGACAGTTTATATCAGCCCCGGCATTTT.

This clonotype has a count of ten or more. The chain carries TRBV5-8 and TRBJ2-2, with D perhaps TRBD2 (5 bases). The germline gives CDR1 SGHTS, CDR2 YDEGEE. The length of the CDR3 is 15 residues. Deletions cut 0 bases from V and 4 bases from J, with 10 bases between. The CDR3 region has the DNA TGTGCCAGCAGCTTGGGGAGCGGCCTCACCGGGGAGCTGTTTTTT. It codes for CASSLGSGLTGELFF. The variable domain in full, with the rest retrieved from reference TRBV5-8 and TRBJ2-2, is EAGVTQSPTHLIKTRGQQATLRCSPISGHTSVYWYQQALGLGLQFLLWYDEGEERNRGNFPPRFSGRQFPNYSSELNVNALELEDSALYLCASSLGSGLTGELFFGEGSRLTVL.

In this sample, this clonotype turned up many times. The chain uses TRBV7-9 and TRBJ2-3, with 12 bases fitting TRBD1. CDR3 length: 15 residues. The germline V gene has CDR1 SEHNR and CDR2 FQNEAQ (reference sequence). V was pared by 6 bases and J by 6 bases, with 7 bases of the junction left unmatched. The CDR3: CASSPGQGAGDTQYF. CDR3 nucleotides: TGTGCCAGCAGTCCGGGACAGGGGGCTGGGGATACGCAGTATTTT.

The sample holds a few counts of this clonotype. CDR3 coding DNA: TGTGCCAGCAGTTTACGGCCTAGCGGCTACGAGCAGTACTTC. Protein sequence: CASSLRPSGYEQYF. The V call is TRBV27, the J call TRBJ2-7; TRBD2 matches 7 bases. Germline CDR1 and CDR2: MNHEY and SMNVEV (reference sequence). The CDR3 has 14 amino acids. After removal of 2 bases from V and 3 bases from J, the junction contained 4 bases not matched to a gene.

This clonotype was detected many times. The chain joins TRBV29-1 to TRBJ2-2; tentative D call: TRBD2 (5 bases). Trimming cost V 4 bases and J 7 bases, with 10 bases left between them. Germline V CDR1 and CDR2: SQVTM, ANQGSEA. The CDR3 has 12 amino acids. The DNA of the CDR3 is TGCAGCGTTGTGGTTGAGGGCGGGGAGCTGTTTTTT. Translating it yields CSVVVEGGELFF.

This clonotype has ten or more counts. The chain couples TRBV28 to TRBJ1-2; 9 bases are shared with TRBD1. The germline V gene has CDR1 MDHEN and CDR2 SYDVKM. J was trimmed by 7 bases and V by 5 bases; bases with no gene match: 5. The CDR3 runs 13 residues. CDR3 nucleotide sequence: TGTGCCAGCAGTCCATGGACAGGGGTTGGCTACACCTTC. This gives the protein CASSPWTGVGYTF.

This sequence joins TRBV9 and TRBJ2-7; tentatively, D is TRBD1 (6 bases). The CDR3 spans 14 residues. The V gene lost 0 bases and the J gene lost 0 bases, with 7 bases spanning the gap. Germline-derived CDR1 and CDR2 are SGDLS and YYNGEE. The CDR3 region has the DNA TGTGCCAGCAGCGTAGAGGGACACTCCTACGAGCAGTACTTC. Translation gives CASSVEGHSYEQYF.

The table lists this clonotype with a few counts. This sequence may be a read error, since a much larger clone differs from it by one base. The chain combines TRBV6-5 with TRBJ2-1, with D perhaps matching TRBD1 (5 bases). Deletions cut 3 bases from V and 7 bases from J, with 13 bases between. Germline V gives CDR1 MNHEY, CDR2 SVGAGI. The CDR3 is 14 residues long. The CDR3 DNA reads TGTGCCAGCAGTTATCAGGCAGGGTGGAATGAGCAGTTCTTC. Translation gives CASSYQAGWNEQFF.

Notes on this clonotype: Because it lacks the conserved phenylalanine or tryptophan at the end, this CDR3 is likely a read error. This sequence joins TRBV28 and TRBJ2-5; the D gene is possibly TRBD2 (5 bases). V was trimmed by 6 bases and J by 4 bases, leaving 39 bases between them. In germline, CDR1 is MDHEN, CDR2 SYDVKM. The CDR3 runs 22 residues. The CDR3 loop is CASSGPSWGDSFDDVYVETQYL. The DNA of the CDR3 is TGTGCCAGCAGCGGACCTTCCTGGGGAGACTCCTTCGATGATGTCTATGTAGAGACCCAGTACCTC.

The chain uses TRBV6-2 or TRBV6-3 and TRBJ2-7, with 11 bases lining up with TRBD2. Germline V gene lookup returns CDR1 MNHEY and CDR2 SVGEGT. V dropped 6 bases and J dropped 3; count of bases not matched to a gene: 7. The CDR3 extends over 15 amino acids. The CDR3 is CASSTSGSDFYEQYF. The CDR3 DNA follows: TGTGCCAGCAGCACTAGCGGGAGTGATTTCTACGAGCAGTACTTC.

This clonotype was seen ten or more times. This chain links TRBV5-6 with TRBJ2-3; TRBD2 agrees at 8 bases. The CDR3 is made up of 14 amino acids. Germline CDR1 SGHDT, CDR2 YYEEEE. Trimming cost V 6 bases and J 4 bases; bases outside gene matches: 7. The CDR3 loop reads CASTLAGWADTQYF. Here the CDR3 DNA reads TGTGCCAGCACCTTAGCGGGATGGGCAGATACGCAGTATTTT.

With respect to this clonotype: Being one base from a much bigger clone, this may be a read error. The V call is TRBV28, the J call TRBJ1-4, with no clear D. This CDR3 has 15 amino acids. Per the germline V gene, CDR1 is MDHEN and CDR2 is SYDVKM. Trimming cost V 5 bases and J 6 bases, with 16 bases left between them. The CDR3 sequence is CASSDTWGADEKLFF. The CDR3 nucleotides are TGTGCCAGCAGTGACACATGGGGAGCTGATGAAAAACTGTTTTTT.

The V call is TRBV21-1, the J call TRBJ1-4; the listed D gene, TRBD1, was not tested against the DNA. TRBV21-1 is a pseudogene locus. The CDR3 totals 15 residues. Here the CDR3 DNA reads TGTGCCAGCAGCACTCCGACAGGGGGTAATGAAAAACTGTTTTTT. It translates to CASSTPTGGNEKLFF.